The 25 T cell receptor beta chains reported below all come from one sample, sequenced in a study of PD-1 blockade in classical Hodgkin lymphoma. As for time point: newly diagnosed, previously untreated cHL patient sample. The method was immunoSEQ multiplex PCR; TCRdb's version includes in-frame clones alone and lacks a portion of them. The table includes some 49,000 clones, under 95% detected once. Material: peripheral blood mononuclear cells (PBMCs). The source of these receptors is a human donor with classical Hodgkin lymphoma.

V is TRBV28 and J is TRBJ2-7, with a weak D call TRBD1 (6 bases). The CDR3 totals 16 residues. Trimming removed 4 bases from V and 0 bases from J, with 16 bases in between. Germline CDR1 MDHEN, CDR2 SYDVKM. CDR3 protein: CASSSSGTWSSYEQYF. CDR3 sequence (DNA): TGTGCCAGCAGTTCCTCTGGGACATGGAGCTCCTACGAGCAGTACTTC.

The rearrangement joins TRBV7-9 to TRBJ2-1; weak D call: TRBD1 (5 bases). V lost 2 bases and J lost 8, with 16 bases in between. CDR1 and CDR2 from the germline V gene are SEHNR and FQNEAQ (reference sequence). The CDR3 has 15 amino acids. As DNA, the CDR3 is TGTGCCAGCAGCTTACAGGGAAATCCGCTAGATGAGCAGTTCTTC. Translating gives CASSLQGNPLDEQFF.

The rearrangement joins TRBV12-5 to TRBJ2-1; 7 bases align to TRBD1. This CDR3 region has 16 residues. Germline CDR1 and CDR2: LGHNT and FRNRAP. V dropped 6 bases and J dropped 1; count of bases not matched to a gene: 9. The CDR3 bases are TGTGCTAGTGGGACAGGGAAAGGTCAATCCTACAATGAGCAGTTCTTC. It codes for CASGTGKGQSYNEQFF.

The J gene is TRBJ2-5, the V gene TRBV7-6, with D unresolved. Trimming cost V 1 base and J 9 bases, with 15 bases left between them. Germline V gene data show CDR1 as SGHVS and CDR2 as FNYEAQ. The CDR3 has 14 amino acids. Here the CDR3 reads CASSLEPRPLSQYF. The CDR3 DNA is TGTGCCAGCAGCTTAGAACCTCGGCCACTATCCCAGTACTTC.

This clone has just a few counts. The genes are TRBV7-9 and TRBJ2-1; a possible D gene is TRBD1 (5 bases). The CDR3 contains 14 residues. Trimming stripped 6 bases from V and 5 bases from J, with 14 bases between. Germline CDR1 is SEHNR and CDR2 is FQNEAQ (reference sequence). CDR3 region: CASRGLEAHNEQFF. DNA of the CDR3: TGTGCCAGCAGGGGGCTAGAAGCTCACAATGAGCAGTTCTTC.

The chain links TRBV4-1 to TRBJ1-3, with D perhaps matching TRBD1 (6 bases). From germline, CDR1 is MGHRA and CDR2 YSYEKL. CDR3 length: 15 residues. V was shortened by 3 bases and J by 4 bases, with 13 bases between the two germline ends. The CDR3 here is CASSQGTGPGNTIYF. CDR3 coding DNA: TGCGCCAGCAGCCAGGGAACAGGGCCAGGAAACACCATATATTTT.

The CDR3 DNA is TGTGCCAGCAGTTTCGCCAGCTCCTACGAGCAGTACGTC. Encoded protein: CASSFASSYEQYV. The genes are TRBV28 and TRBJ2-7; D uncertain. Germline CDR1 and CDR2: MDHEN and SYDVKM. V lost 3 bases and J lost 0, with 6 bases in between. The CDR3 length is 13 residues.

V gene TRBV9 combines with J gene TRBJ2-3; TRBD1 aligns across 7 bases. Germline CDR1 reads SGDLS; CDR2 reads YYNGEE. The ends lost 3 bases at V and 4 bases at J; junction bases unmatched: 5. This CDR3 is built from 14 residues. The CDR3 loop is CASSAYTGADTQYF. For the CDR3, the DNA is TGTGCCAGCAGCGCCTACACAGGGGCAGATACGCAGTATTTT.

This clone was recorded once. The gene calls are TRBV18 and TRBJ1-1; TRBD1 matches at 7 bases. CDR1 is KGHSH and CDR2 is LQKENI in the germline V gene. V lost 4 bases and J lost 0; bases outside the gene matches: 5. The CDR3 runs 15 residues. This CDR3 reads CASSQDRPLNTEAFF. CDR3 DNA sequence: TGTGCCAGCTCACAGGACAGGCCTCTGAACACTGAAGCTTTCTTT.

CDR3 DNA: TGCGCCAGCAGCGAGTTCAGGGGGGCTAATGAAAAACTGTTTTTT. Translation gives CASSEFRGANEKLFF. V and J are TRBV5-1 and TRBJ1-4; 7 nucleotides match TRBD1. Per the germline V gene, CDR1 is SGHRS and CDR2 is YFSETQ. Trimming took 4 bases from V and 3 from J; bases not matched to a gene: 6. The CDR3 extends over 15 amino acids.

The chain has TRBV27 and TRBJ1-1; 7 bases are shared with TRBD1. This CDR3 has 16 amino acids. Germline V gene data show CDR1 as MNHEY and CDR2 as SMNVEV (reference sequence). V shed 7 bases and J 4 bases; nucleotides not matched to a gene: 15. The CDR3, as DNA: TGTGCCAGCAAAAAAGGACGAACAGGGGTGGGCACTGAAGCTTTCTTT. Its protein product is CASKKGRTGVGTEAFF.

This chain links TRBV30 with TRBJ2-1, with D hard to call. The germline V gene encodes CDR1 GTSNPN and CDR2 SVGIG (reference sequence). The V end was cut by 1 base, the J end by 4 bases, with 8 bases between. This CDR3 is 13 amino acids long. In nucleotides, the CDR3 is TGTGCCTGGAGTGGAACTGATTACAATGAGCAGTTCTTC. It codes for CAWSGTDYNEQFF. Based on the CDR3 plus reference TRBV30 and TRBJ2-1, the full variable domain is SQTIHQWPATLVQPVGSPLSLECTVEGTSNPNLYWYRQAAGRGLQLLFYSVGIGQISSEVPQNLSASRPQDRQFILSSKKLLLSDSGFYLCAWSGTDYNEQFFGPGTRLTVL.

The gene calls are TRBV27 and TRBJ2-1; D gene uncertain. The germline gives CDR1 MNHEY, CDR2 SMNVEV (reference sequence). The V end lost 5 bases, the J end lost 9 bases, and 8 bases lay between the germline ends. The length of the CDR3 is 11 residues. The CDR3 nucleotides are TGTGCCAGCAGTCTCTATGCTGAGCAGTTCTTC. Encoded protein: CASSLYAEQFF.

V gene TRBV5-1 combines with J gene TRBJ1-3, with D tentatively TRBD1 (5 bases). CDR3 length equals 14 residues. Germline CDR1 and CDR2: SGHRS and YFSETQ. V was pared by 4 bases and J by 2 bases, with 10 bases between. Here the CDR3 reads CASSLGEPGNTIYF. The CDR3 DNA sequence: TGCGCCAGCAGCCTAGGGGAGCCTGGAAACACCATATATTTT.

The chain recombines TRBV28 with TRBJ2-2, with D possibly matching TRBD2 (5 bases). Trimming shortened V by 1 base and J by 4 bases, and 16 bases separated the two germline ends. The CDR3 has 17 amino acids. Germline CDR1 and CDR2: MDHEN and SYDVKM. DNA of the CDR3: TGTGCCAGCAGTTTATCCCCGTGGAGGAGTAGCACCGGGGAGCTGTTTTTT. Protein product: CASSLSPWRSSTGELFF.

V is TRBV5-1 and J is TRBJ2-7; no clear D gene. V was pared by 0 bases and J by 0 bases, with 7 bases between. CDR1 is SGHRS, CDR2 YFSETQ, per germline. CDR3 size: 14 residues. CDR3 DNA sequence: TGCGCCAGCAGCTTGGGTGGGGACTCCTACGAGCAGTACTTC. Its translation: CASSLGGDSYEQYF.

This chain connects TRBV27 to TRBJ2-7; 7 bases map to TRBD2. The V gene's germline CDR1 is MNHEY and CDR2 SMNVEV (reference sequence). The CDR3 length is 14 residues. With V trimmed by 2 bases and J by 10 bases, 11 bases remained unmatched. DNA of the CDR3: TGTGCCAGCAGTTTAACAACGGCTAGCGGACTTCAGTACGTC. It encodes CASSLTTASGLQYV.

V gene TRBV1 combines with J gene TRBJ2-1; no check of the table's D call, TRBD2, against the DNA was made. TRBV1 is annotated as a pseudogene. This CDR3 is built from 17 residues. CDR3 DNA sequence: TGCACCAGCAGCCAAAGACTCGGGACTATCTTCTACAATGAGCAGTTCTTC. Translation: CTSSQRLGTIFYNEQFF.

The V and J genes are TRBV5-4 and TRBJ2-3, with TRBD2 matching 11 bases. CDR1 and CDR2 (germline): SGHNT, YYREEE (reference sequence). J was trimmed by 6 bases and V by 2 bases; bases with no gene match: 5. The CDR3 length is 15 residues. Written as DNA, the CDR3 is TGTGCCAGCAGCTTCATAGCGGGAGGGCACGATACGCAGTATTTT. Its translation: CASSFIAGGHDTQYF.

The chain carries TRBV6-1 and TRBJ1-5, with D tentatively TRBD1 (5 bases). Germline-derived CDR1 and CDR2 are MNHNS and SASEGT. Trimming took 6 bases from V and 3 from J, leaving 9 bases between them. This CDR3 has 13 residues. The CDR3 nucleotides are TGTGCCAGCAGAATACAGGCCAATCAGCCCCAGCATTTT. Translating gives CASRIQANQPQHF.

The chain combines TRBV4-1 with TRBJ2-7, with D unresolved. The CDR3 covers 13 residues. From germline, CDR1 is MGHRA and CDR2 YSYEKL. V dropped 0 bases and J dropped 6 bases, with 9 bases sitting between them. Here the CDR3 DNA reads TGCGCCAGCAGCCAAGATCTGGTAGCCGAGCAGTACGTC. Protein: CASSQDLVAEQYV.

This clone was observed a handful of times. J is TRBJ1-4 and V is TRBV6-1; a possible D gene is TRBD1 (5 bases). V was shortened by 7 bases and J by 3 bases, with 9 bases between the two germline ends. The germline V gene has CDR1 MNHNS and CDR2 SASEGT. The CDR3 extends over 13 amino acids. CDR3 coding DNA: TGTGCCAGCATGGGGGAGGCTAATGAAAAACTGTTTTTT. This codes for CASMGEANEKLFF.

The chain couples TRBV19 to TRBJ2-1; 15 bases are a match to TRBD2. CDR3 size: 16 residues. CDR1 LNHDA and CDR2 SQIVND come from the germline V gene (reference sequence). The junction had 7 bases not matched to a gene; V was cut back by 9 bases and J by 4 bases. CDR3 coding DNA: TGTGCCAGCAGAGGACTAGCGGGAGGGCCGTACAATGAGCAGTTCTTC. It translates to CASRGLAGGPYNEQFF.

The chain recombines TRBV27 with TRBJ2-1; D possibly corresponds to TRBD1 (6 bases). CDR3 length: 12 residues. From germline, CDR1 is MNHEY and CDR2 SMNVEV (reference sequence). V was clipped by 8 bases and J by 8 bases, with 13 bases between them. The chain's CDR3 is CASGGRFHEQFF. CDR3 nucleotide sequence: TGTGCCAGCGGGGGCAGGTTCCATGAGCAGTTCTTC.

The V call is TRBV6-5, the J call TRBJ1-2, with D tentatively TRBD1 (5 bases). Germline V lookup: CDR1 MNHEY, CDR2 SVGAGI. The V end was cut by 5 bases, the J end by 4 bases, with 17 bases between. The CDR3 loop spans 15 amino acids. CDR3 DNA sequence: TGTGCCAGCAGTGTAACGCAGGCTGGGGGCTATGGCTACACCTTC. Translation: CASSVTQAGGYGYTF.